This T cell receptor (beta chain) originates from a study of response to subunit inactivated influenza vaccine. TCRdb recomputed calls from the RT-PCR reads with MiXCR, one row per CDR3 protein. The sample consists of approximately 290,000 distinct CDR3 sequences, around 20% of them appearing once. Study findings and constraints: Authors suggested seasonal influenza vaccinations each recruit few new T cells.

This clonotype was observed a few times. Its antigen is unidentified. This TCR was sampled from a man between 50 and 69 years old who received an inactivated influenza vaccine. The starting material was PBMCs from blood, obtained about 19 months after vaccination.

The CDR3 DNA follows: TGTGCCAGCGGTCGCCAGGGCGGGTCTGAAGCTTTCTTT. Its protein is CASGRQGGSEAFF. J is TRBJ1-1 and V is TRBV12-3 or TRBV12-4; tentatively, D is TRBD1 (5 bases). The CDR3 spans 13 residues. V lost 8 bases and J 6 bases, leaving 16 bases between the germline ends.